Included here is one TCR beta chain sequence, with context. Data came from immunoSEQ multiplex PCR; TCRdb stores just in-frame clones and leaves some out. The data show approximately 22,000 clones, around four fifths seen once. The sample is drawn from a study of OX40 agonist ivuxolimab in advanced cancers. Study-level information: Patients in the trial were receiving intravenous ivuxolimab every 2 weeks, at doses of 0.01 to 10 mg/kg. Aged roughly 23 to 80 with a mean of around 60 years, they were around 79% male. Three patients had partial responses: one hepatocellular carcinoma, two cutaneous melanoma.

This CDR3 is 16 amino acids long. Trimming at V came to 0 bases and at J to 1 base, leaving 2 bases not matched to a gene. From germline, CDR1 is MRHNA and CDR2 SNTAGT. The chain carries TRBV6-4 and TRBJ2-3, with TRBD2 matching over 9 bases. The source material was CD4+ or CD8+ T cells sorted from blood, sampled in a trial of the OX40 agonist ivuxolimab. The TCR originated in an adult with an advanced solid tumor such as melanoma, head and neck, liver or kidney cancer. The CDR3 coding sequence is TGTGCCAGCAGTGACTCGGCTAGCGGGGGCACAGATACGCAGTATTTT. Its protein is CASSDSASGGTDTQYF.